Listed below are T cell receptor beta chains from one sample, sequenced in a study of glioma-infiltrating T cells. TCRdb re-called the multiplex PCR reads with MiXCR, one entry per CDR3 protein. Of fewer than 500,000 distinct CDR3 sequences in the sample, 41% were seen once. Sequenced sample: glioma tissue, nonneoplastic brain tissue, or PBMCs (not recorded which). The receptors shown here come from a human donor with low-grade glioma or glioblastoma, undergoing nonglioma brain surgery, or in good health (not recorded which). Each CDR3 is given with its conserved first and last residue. D genes are given only for firm matches. Rows give clone size only sometimes, using once, few, many, or a class for an expanded clone.

size,D,J,V,DNA,CDR3
.,.,TRBJ2-3,TRBV10-3,TGTGCCATCAGCCCGAGCAGGGTTTTCACAGATACGCAGTATTTT,CAISPSRVFTDTQYF
many,.,TRBJ1-6,TRBV6-1,TGTGCCAGCAGTCAATGGACGTGGGGATCACCCCTCCACTTT,CASSQWTWGSPLHF
.,.,TRBJ2-7,TRBV12-3/TRBV12-4,TGTGCCAGCAGTTCCCGCAGGGATGCAGCCTACGAGGAGTACTTC,CASSSRRDAAYEEYF
.,.,TRBJ1-2,TRBV15,TGTGCCACCAGCAGAGATCGGGACGGGGGTGGCTACACCTTC,CATSRDRDGGGYTF
many,TRBD1,TRBJ2-7,TRBV27,TGTGCCACTACACCCGGGACAGGGGACTCCTACGAGCAGTACTTC,CATTPGTGDSYEQYF
few,.,TRBJ2-7,TRBV4-1,TGCGCCAGCAGCCAAGCCGGGTACCCCTACGAGCAGTACTTC,CASSQAGYPYEQYF
.,.,TRBJ2-4,TRBV20-1,TGCAGTGCTAGTCCCCCCCCGGGCAGGATTCAGTACTTC,CSASPPPGRIQYF
.,.,TRBJ2-7,TRBV28,TGTGCCAGCGTGGGCGGGACGTACCAGCAGTACTTC,CASVGGTYQQYF
.,.,TRBJ2-3,TRBV4-1,TGCGCCAGCAGCCCCAGGCCCCGAGAAGATACGCAGTATTTT,CASSPRPREDTQYF
few,TRBD1,TRBJ1-1,TRBV18,TGTGCCAGCTCACCGACAGGGGCAACTGAAGCTTTCTTT,CASSPTGATEAFF
many,TRBD2,TRBJ2-3,TRBV7-2,TGTGCCAGCAGCTATCAGCGGGACACAGATACGCAGTATTTT,CASSYQRDTDTQYF
.,TRBD2,TRBJ2-7,TRBV20-1,TGCAGTGCTAGAGACCTTAGCGGGAGACAAGAGTACGAGCAGTACTTC,CSARDLSGRQEYEQYF
.,.,TRBJ1-5,TRBV29-1,TGCAGCGTCGCCGCGGGGGTCAATCAGCCCCAGCATTTT,CSVAAGVNQPQHF
.,.,TRBJ1-2,TRBV2,TGTGCCAGCAGTGACGTCAGAAACTATGGCTACACCTTC,CASSDVRNYGYTF
many,.,TRBJ1-4,TRBV15,TGTGCCACCAGCAGGGACGTAGATAAACTGTTTTTT,CATSRDVDKLFF
few,.,TRBJ1-2,TRBV4-3,TGCGCCAGCAGCCAAGACAACAGGAGTCCCTATGGCTACACCTTC,CASSQDNRSPYGYTF
.,TRBD2,TRBJ2-5,TRBV20-1,TGCAGTGCTAGAGGGGGCACGGGCCTAGCGGGAGCCACTCGGGAGACCCAGTACTTC,CSARGGTGLAGATRETQYF
.,.,TRBJ2-5,TRBV15,TGTGCCACCAGCAGAGATGGTACTATAACAGAGACCCAGTACTTC,CATSRDGTITETQYF
.,.,TRBJ2-7,TRBV7-2,TGTGCCAGCAGCCTTAGCAGGGAGCAATACGAGCAGTACTTC,CASSLSREQYEQYF
many,.,TRBJ2-7,TRBV20-1,TGCAGTGCTAGAGACTCGATCGGGTTTTGGGGCGAGCAGTACTTC,CSARDSIGFWGEQYF
few,.,TRBJ1-5,TRBV28,TGTGCCAGCAGAAATATAGGGACCGGGACCTTAAACAATCAGCCCCAGCATTTT,CASRNIGTGTLNNQPQHF
.,.,TRBJ2-1,TRBV6-9,TGTGCCAGCAGTTACTCGAATAGGCCTAATGAGCAGTTCTTC,CASSYSNRPNEQFF
.,.,TRBJ1-5,TRBV6-5,TGTGCCAGCATCACGAATCGACATCAGCCCCAGCATTTT,CASITNRHQPQHF
.,TRBD1,TRBJ1-1,TRBV6-2/TRBV6-3,TGTGCCAGCAGTAAACGGGTTACGGGTCAGGGGGTTGTCACTGAAGCTTTCTTT,CASSKRVTGQGVVTEAFF
once,.,TRBJ2-3,TRBV19,TGTGCCAGTAGACTAGTCTCAAGCACAGATACGCAGTATTTT,CASRLVSSTDTQYF
few,TRBD1,TRBJ1-1,TRBV20-1,TGCAGTGCTAGGAAGGAGGTTGACAGGGGGTTGGGTGAAGCTTTCTTT,CSARKEVDRGLGEAFF
few,.,TRBJ2-5,TRBV28,TGTGCCAGCAGTACCCCAGGTCTTGAGACCCAGTACTTC,CASSTPGLETQYF
.,TRBD2,TRBJ2-3,TRBV20-1,TGCAGTGCTAGTGGCCCGGGACTAGCGGGAGGAGAAGATACGCAGTATTTT,CSASGPGLAGGEDTQYF
many,.,TRBJ2-7,TRBV27,TGTGCCAGCAGTGCGGGACCTCCCTACGAGCAGTACTTC,CASSAGPPYEQYF
few,TRBD1,TRBJ2-7,TRBV7-3,TGTGCCAGCAGCTTGGGGACAGGGTATCCCTACGAGCAGTACTTC,CASSLGTGYPYEQYF
.,.,TRBJ2-1,TRBV28,TGTGCCAGCAGTTACATGTTCAGCTCCTACGAGCAGTTCTTC,CASSYMFSSYEQFF
once,TRBD1,TRBJ2-5,TRBV28,TGTGCCAGCAGTCCAGGGGGATGGGAGACCCAGTACTTC,CASSPGGWETQYF
few,.,TRBJ2-2,TRBV20-1,TGCAGTGCCAGAAGACGGCCCTCCGCCGGGGAGCTGTTTTTT,CSARRRPSAGELFF
many,.,TRBJ1-1,TRBV10-3,TGTGCCATCAGTGTTCTATTGAACACTGAAGCTTTCTTT,CAISVLLNTEAFF
many,.,TRBJ2-1,TRBV6-2/TRBV6-3,TGTGCCAGCAGTCGGAACGGGGGCAATGAGCAGTTCTTC,CASSRNGGNEQFF
.,.,TRBJ2-7,TRBV25-1,TGTGCCAGCAGCCTAGCAGGGGCGGGAAGCTCCTACGAGCAGTACTTC,CASSLAGAGSSYEQYF
many,.,TRBJ2-7,TRBV15,TGTGCCACCAGCAGAGTTGGACGCTCCTACGAGCAGTACTTC,CATSRVGRSYEQYF
.,.,TRBJ1-4,TRBV4-1,TGCGCCAGCAGCCAAGACAGGTTAAATGAAAAACTGTTTTTT,CASSQDRLNEKLFF
.,TRBD2,TRBJ2-7,TRBV7-9,TGTGCCAGCAGCTTAGCCCGGCTAGCGGGAGGCGAGCAGTACTTC,CASSLARLAGGEQYF
many,.,TRBJ1-2,TRBV28,TGTGCCAGCAGTTTGTGGGCAACTAACTATGGCTACACCTTC,CASSLWATNYGYTF
.,.,TRBJ2-5,TRBV6-6,TGTGCCAGCAATCCTAGCTCTGAGATCCAGTACTTC,CASNPSSEIQYF
few,.,TRBJ2-3,TRBV20-1,TGCACAGGCTTAAAGGGGCGCCTCACAGATACGCAGTATTTT,CTGLKGRLTDTQYF
.,TRBD2,TRBJ2-7,TRBV4-1,TGCGCCAGCAGCCAGCCGACTAGCGGGAGGTACGAGCAGTACTTC,CASSQPTSGRYEQYF
.,.,TRBJ2-1,TRBV20-1,TGCAGTGCTAGGCCCCGGGACTTTATCTACGAGCAGTTCTTC,CSARPRDFIYEQFF
.,TRBD2,TRBJ2-1,TRBV4-1,TGCGCCAGCAGCCAAGAGGCGGGAGGAATGGATGAGCAGTTCTTC,CASSQEAGGMDEQFF
few,.,TRBJ1-1,TRBV4-3,TGCGCCAGCAGTGTCGGAGGGGGTTACCCTGAAGCTTTCTTT,CASSVGGGYPEAFF
.,TRBD1,TRBJ1-5,TRBV4-1,TGCGCCAGCAGCCCAGTACGGCAGGGGGCGGGAAGCAATCAGCCCCAGCATTTT,CASSPVRQGAGSNQPQHF
many,.,TRBJ2-1,TRBV15,TGTGCCACCAGCAGAGATTTTAACCCGAGCAATGAGCAGTTCTTC,CATSRDFNPSNEQFF
many,.,TRBJ2-1,TRBV27,TGTGCCATCTACCCCGGGCTACCCCTCCGGTCTAAGCAGTTCTTC,CAIYPGLPLRSKQFF
few,TRBD2,TRBJ2-5,TRBV20-1,TGCAGTGCTAGAATAGGAGGGCCGGGACTAGCGGGAGTCGAGACCCAGTACTTC,CSARIGGPGLAGVETQYF
.,TRBD1,TRBJ1-2,TRBV20-1,TGCAGTGCTTGGGACAGGACAGCTAAATATGGCTACACCTTC,CSAWDRTAKYGYTF
few,TRBD1,TRBJ2-2,TRBV28,TGTGCCACCGCGGACAGGTTGAAAGCCGGGGAGCTGTTTTTT,CATADRLKAGELFF
.,.,TRBJ1-5,TRBV12-3/TRBV12-4,TGTGCCAGCACCCACGGAGGGGGGGATCATCAGCCCCAGCATTTT,CASTHGGGDHQPQHF
few,TRBD2,TRBJ2-7,TRBV6-2/TRBV6-3,TGTGCCAGCAGTTACGGGGGACTAGCGGGACCTGATTCCTACGAGCAGTACTTC,CASSYGGLAGPDSYEQYF